The text below deals with one TCR beta chain. Trimming shortened V by 3 bases and J by 6 bases, and 11 bases separated the two germline ends. Per the germline V gene, CDR1 is SGHNT and CDR2 is YYREEE (reference sequence). The CDR3 contains 13 residues. These data come from a study of blood T cell repertoires in COVID-19. Study in general: Sites in the United States, Italy and Spain provided acute and convalescent COVID-19 samples. From T cells, B-cell-depleted T cells, or PBMCs came the material, which was cDNA or gDNA.

Study processing details: Amplification of reference gene primers provided the estimated nucleated cell counts. The method was immunoSEQ multiplex PCR; TCRdb's version includes in-frame clones alone and lacks a portion of them. That table gives V, J and clone size, and the DNA gave D and trimming. Counted here are more than 150,000 clones, roughly 80% occurring once; the ten biggest clones make up less than 15%. The Seattle patients joined while their infection was active and were tracked longitudinally afterward. Input material: peripheral blood. This chain joins TRBV5-4 and TRBJ2-3; tentative D call: TRBD1 (6 bases). The TCR was taken from a woman aged 80 or over with COVID-19, enrolled during active disease. The CDR3 nucleotides are TGTGCCAGCAGCTCACAGGGAAGGGATACGCAGTATTTT. This translates into CASSSQGRDTQYF.